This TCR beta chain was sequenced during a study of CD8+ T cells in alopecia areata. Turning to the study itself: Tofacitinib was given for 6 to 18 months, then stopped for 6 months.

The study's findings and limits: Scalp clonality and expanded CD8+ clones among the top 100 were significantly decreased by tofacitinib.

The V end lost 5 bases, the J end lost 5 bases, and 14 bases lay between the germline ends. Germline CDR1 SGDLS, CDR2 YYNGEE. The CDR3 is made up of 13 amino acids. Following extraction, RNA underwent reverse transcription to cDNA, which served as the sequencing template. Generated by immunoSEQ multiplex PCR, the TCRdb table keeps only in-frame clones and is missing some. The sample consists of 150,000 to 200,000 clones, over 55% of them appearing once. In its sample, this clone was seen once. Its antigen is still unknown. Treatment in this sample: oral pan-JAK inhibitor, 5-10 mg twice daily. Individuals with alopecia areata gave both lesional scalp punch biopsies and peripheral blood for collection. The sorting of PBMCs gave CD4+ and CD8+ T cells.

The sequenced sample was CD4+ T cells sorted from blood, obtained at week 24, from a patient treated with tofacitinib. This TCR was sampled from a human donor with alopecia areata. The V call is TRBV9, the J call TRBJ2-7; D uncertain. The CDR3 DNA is TGTGCCAGCAGTCCAACTGACGGCAACGAGCAGTACTTC. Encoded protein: CASSPTDGNEQYF.